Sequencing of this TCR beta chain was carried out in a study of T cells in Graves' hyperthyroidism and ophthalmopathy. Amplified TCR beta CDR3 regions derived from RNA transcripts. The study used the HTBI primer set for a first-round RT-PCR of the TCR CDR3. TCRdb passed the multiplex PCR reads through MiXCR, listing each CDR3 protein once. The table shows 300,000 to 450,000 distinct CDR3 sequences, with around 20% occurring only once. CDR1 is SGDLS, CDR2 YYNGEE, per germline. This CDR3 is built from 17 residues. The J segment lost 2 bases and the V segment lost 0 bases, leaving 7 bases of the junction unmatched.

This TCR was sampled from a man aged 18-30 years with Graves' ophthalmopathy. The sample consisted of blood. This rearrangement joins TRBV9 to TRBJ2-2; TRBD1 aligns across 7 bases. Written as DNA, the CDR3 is TGTGCCAGCAGCGTAGATGCAGGGGGATACAACACCGGGGAGCTGTTTTTT. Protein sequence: CASSVDAGGYNTGELFF.